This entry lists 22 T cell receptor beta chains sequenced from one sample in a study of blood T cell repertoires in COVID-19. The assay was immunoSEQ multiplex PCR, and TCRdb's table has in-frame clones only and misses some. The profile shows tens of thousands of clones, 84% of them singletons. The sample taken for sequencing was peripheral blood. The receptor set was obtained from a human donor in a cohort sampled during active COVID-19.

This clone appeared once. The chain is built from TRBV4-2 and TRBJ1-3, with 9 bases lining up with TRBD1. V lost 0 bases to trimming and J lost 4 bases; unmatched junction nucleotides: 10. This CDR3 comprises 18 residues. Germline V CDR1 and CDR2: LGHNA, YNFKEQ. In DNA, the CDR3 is TGTGCCAGCAGCCAAGATTATGGACAGGGGATTTTAGGAAACACCATATATTTT. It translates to CASSQDYGQGILGNTIYF.

In DNA form, the CDR3 reads TGTGCCAGCAGTCCACGAGGCAGGGGAACCGAGCAGTACTTC. Protein product: CASSPRGRGTEQYF. J is TRBJ2-7 and V is TRBV27, with a possible D match to TRBD1 (6 bases). The CDR3 loop spans 14 amino acids. Germline CDR1 reads MNHEY; CDR2 reads SMNVEV (reference sequence). Trimming left V 5 bases short and J 6 bases short, with 17 bases between.

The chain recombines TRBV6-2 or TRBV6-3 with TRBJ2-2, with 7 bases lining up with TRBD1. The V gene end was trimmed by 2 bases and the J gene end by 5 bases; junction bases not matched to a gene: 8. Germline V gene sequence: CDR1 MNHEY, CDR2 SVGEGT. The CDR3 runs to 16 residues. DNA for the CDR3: TGTGCCAGCAGTTACACCAGGACAGGAGTGACCGGGGAGCTGTTTTTT. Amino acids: CASSYTRTGVTGELFF.

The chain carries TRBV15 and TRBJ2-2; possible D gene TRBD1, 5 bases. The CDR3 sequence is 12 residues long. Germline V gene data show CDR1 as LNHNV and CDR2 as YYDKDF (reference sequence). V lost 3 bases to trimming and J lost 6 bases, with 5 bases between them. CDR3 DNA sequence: TGTGCCACCAGCAGGGGGCCCGGGGAGCTGTTTTTT. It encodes CATSRGPGELFF. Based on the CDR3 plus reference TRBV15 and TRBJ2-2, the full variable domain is DAMVIQNPRYQVTQFGKPVTLSCSQTLNHNVMYWYQQKSSQAPKLLFHYYDKDFNNEADTPDNFQSRRPNTSFCFLDIRSPGLGDTAMYLCATSRGPGELFFGEGSRLTVL.

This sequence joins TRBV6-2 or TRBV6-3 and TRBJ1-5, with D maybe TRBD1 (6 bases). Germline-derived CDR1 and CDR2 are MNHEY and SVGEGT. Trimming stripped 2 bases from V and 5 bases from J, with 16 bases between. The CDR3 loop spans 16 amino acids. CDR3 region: CASSYAGQPGDQPQHF. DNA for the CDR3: TGTGCCAGCAGTTACGCCGGACAGCCCGGGGATCAGCCCCAGCATTTT.

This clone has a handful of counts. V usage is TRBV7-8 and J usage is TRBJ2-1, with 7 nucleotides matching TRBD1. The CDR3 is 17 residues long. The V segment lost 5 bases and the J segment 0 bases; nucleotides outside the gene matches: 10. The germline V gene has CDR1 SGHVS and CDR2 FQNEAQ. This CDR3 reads CASSPPTGDISYNEQFF. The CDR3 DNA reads TGTGCCAGCAGCCCACCAACAGGGGATATCTCCTACAATGAGCAGTTCTTC.

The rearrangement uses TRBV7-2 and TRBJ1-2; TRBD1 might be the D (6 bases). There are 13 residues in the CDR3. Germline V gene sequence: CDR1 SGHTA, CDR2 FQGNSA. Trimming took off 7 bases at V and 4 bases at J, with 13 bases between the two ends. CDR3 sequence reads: CASTGQTIYGYTF. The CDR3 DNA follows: TGTGCCAGCACCGGACAGACCATCTATGGCTACACCTTC. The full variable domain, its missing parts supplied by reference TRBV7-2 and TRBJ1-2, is GAGVSQSPSNKVTEKGKDVELRCDPISGHTALYWYRQSLGQGLEFLIYFQGNSAPDKSGLPSDRFSAERTGGSVSTLTIQRTQQEDSAVYLCASTGQTIYGYTFGSGTRLTVV.

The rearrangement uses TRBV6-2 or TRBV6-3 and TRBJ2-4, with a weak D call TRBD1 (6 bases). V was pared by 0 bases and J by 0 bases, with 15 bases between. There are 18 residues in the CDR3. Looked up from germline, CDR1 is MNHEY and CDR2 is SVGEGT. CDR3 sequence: CASSYSTLGAVAKNIQYF. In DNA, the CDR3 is TGTGCCAGCAGTTACTCGACCTTGGGGGCAGTAGCCAAAAACATTCAGTACTTC.

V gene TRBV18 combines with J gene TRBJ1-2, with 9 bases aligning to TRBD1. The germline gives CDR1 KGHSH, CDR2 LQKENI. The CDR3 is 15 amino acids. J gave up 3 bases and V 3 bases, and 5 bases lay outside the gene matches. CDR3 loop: CASSPGQGTYYGYTF. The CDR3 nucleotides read TGTGCCAGCTCACCCGGACAGGGGACATACTATGGCTACACCTTC.

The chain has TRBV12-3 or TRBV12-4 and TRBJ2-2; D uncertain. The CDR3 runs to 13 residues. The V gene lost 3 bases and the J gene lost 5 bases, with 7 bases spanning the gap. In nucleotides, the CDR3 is TGTGCCAGCAGTTTGGGCCCGACCGGGGAGCTGTTTTTT. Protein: CASSLGPTGELFF.

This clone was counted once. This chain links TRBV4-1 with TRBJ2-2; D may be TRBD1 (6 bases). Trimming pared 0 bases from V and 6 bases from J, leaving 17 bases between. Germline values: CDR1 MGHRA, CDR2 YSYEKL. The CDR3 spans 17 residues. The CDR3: CASSQDGTGWPSGELFF. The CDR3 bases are TGCGCCAGCAGCCAAGATGGCACAGGGTGGCCGTCCGGGGAGCTGTTTTTT.

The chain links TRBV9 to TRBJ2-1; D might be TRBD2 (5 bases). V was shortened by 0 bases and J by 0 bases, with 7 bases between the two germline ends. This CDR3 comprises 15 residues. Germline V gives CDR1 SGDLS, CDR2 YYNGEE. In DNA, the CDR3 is TGTGCCAGCAGCGTAGGGACTGACTCCTACAATGAGCAGTTCTTC. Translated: CASSVGTDSYNEQFF.

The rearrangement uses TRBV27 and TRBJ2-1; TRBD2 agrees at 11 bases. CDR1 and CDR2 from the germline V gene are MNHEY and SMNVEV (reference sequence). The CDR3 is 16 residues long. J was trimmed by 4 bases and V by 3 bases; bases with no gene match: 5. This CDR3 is CASSFLAGGNYNEQFF. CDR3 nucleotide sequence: TGTGCCAGCAGTTTCCTAGCGGGGGGTAATTACAATGAGCAGTTCTTC.

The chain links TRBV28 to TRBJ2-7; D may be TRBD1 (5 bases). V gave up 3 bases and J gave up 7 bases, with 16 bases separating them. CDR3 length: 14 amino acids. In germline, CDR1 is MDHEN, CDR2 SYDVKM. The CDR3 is CASSFPAGSVEQYF. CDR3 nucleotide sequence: TGTGCCAGCAGTTTTCCGGCAGGGTCCGTGGAGCAGTACTTC. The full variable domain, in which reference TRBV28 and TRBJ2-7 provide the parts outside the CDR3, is DVKVTQSSRYLVKRTGEKVFLECVQDMDHENMFWYRQDPGLGLRLIYFSYDVKMKEKGDIPEGYSVSREKKERFSLILESASTNQTSMYLCASSFPAGSVEQYFGPGTRLTVT.

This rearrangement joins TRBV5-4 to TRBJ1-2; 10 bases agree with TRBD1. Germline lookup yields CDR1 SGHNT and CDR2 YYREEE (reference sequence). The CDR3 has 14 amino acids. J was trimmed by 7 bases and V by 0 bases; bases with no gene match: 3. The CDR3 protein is CASSLEWTGGGYTF. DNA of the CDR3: TGTGCCAGCAGCTTGGAGTGGACAGGGGGTGGCTACACCTTC.

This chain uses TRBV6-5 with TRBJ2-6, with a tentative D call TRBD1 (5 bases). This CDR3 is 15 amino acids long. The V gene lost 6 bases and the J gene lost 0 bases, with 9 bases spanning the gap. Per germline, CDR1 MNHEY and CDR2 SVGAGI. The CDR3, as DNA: TGTGCCAGCAGCATAGACAGCTCTGGGGCCAACGTCCTGACTTTC. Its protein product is CASSIDSSGANVLTF.

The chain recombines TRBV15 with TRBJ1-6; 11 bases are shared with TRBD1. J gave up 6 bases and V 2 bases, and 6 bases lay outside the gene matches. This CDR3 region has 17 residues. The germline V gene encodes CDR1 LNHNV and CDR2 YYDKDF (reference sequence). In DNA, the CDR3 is TGTGCCACCAGCAGACTAGGGACAGGGGGAAGTAATTCACCCCTCCACTTT. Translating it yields CATSRLGTGGSNSPLHF.

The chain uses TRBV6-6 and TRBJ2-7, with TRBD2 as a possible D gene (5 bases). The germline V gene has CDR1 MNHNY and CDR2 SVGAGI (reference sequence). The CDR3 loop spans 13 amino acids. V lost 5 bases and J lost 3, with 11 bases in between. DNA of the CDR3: TGTGCCAGCAGTCCTACGGCGGGCTACGAGCAGTACTTC. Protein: CASSPTAGYEQYF.

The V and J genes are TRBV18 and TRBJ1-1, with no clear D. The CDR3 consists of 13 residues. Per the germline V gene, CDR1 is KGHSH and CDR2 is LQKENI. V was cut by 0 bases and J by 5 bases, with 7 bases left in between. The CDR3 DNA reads TGTGCCAGCTCACCACCGGCCGGGACTGAAGCTTTCTTT. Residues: CASSPPAGTEAFF.

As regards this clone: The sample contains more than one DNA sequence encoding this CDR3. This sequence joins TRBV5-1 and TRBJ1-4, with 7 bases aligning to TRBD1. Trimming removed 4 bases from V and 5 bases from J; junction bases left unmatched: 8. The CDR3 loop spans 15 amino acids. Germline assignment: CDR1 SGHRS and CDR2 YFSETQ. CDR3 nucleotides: TGCGCCAGCAGCCTGGAGGGGGCGAAGAATGAAAAACTGTTTTTT. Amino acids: CASSLEGAKNEKLFF.

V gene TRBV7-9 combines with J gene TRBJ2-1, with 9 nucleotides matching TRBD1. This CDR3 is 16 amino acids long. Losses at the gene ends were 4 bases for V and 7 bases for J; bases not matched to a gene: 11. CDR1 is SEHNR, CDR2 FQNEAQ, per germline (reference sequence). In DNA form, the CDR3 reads TGTGCCAGCAGCTCAGACACCGGGACAGGGTGGAATGAGCAGTTCTTC. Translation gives CASSSDTGTGWNEQFF.

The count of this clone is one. CDR3 region: CASSSLNQGYMNTEAFF. CDR3 sequence (DNA): TGTGCCAGCAGCTCGCTTAACCAGGGGTACATGAACACTGAAGCTTTCTTT. V is TRBV5-5 and J is TRBJ1-1; D perhaps matches TRBD1 (6 bases). Germline loops: CDR1 SGHKS, CDR2 YYEKEE (reference sequence). V was cut by 3 bases and J by 0 bases, with 18 bases left in between. The CDR3 totals 17 residues.